This entry features one TCR beta chain sequence. Its target antigen remains unknown. Base qualities were left out, and no much larger clone turns up one base away. This sample was taken from a study of blood T cells in healthy people across ages (dated by TCRdb to between 2014 and 2017). For the wider study: In model experiments, template switching captured about one uniquely barcoded TCR beta cDNA molecule for every two T cells. Two additional independent replicas of 1 million unique cDNA reads from the same blood draw were analyzed for two donors (one aged 18 to 30 and one aged 80 or older). Donors were grouped into four age groups: young (average approximately 15 years), middle-aged (approximately 41), aged (around 56) and long-lived (around 80). Age-related changes in TCR beta repertoire diversity were measured in the study by deep sequencing normalized with unique cDNA molecular identifiers. To avoid experimental bias, donors of different ages were randomly spread across the sequencing lanes.

The 39 donors, aged 6 to 90 years, were systemically healthy Caucasian individuals from Russia. Roughly 9.5 milliliters of peripheral blood were drawn from each donor into EDTA-treated Vacutainer tubes. Ficoll-Paque density-gradient centrifugation was used to isolate PBMCs, with at least 7 million per sample. Trizol reagent was used to extract total RNA from PBMCs, with at least 5.5 micrograms per sample. For every donor, flow cytometry on a PBMC aliquot measured the percentage of naive CD45RAhigh/CD27high T cells. The CDR3, cysteine through phenylalanine, is 17 amino acids long. The DNA shown is the 51-base CDR3, in frame from base 1. V loses 4 bases, J loses 0 bases, and the germline ends lie 17 bases apart. Sequences SGDLS (CDR1) and YYNGEE (CDR2) are obtained from the germline V gene. Points the paper makes about the study in general: The percentage of naive T cells measured by flow cytometry correlated strongly with observed TCR beta diversity. Estimates of total diversity based on one million sequenced T cells were considered lower bounds and underestimates. Donor CMV infection status was unknown, potentially confounding age-related changes in expanded clonotypes. Conclusive comparison of naive and antigen-experienced compartments was prevented by the profiling of bulk unsorted PBMCs. Compared with the aged group, more naive CD4+ T cells, fewer expanded clones and increased TCR diversity were shown by the long-lived group, suggesting age selection. Observed TCR beta diversity per million T cells fell roughly linearly with age, and a significant reduction was already apparent by age roughly 40.

The library was built by means of 5' RACE. The sequencer was an Illumina HiSeq 2500. A second about 7 to 12 cycle PCR used a sample-barcoded 5' primer and a J-beta primer mix. A template-switch 5' adaptor carrying 12 random nucleotides introduced a unique molecular identifier onto each TCR beta cDNA molecule. Each sample yielded at least 2.5 million CDR3-containing paired-end reads. All of the RNA was converted into first-strand cDNA using the Mint cDNA synthesis kit, with a TRBC-specific oligonucleotide serving as the primer. All cDNA was treated with uracil-DNA glycosylase and then went through a first 18-cycle PCR with the universal primers M1SS and BC2_uni_R. Per the authors' processing: Each sample was normalized by randomly selecting 1 million high-quality reads, each carrying a distinct molecular identifier. Reads sharing molecular identifiers were discarded rather than binned into consensus sequences. MiTCR, with a Q25 quality threshold and the strictest error-elimination algorithm, was used for CDR3 identification, clonotype clustering and error correction. A nonparametric unseen species model using Euler transformation provided a lower-bound estimate of total TCR beta diversity. The public reads were reprocessed in TCRdb via fastp at Q25 and MiXCR, keeping in-frame beta chains. Each CDR3 protein gets just one entry, which takes the most common genes and DNA from the rows behind it. It is TCRdb's table, rather than the study itself, that gives the V and J calls and clone size. The sample table contains 920,000 or so distinct CDR3 sequences; only one count was recorded for 45% of them. The ten top clones hold 15% to 20% of the sample.

Input material: blood. The chain links TRBV9 with TRBJ2-4; the D gene is perhaps TRBD2, on 6 matching bases. This clonotype was sampled from a woman aged 60 to 75 in good health. The CDR3 region: CASSPRLRDLAKNIQYF. The DNA is TGTGCCAGCAGCCCTCGTCTCAGGGACTTAGCCAAAAACATTCAGTACTTC.